This T cell receptor (beta chain) came from a study of blood T cell repertoires in COVID-19. Study details: Sites in the United States, Italy and Spain provided acute and convalescent COVID-19 samples. PBMCs, B-cell-depleted T cells, or T cells were the source of the cDNA or gDNA that made up the material.

The count of this clone is one. Authors' data handling: Reference gene primer amplification yielded estimated nucleated cell counts. The repertoire was sequenced with immunoSEQ multiplex PCR; TCRdb's copy has only in-frame clones and lacks some. That table is the source of V, J and clone size, and D and trimming were worked out from the DNA. The data hold 52,000 or so clones, with roughly 86% observed a single time. V was pared by 0 bases and J by 4 bases, with 7 bases of the junction left unmatched. This CDR3 is 16 amino acids long. Germline V gene sequence: CDR1 SGDLS, CDR2 YYNGEE. Material for sequencing was peripheral blood. This clonotype was obtained from a man aged 60 to 69 with active COVID-19. The chain recombines TRBV9 with TRBJ2-7; TRBD2 matches 10 bases. The CDR3 DNA reads TGTGCCAGCAGCGTAGCCCTAGCGGGAGAATTATACGAGCAGTACTTC. Its translation is CASSVALAGELYEQYF.